The 12 T cell receptor beta chains presented below share a single source sample, sequenced in a study of T cells in Graves' hyperthyroidism and ophthalmopathy (dated by TCRdb to between 2018 and 2020). Library preparation was by multiplex PCR. TCRdb records Illumina HiSeq 2000 as the sequencer. TCR beta CDR3 regions were amplified from RNA transcripts. For the first round of RT-PCR on the TCR CDR3, the HTBI primer set was used together with the Qiagen OneStep RT-PCR kit. TCRdb cleaned the public reads at Q25 with fastp, built clones with MiXCR and kept in-frame beta chains. All rows with the same CDR3 protein become a single entry with the most common DNA and genes. The sample has around 690,000 distinct CDR3 sequences on record, 20% of them singletons. The ten largest clones take up about 35% of the sample. Sequenced: blood. The receptor source for this set is a man under 40 with Graves' ophthalmopathy.

This clonotype appeared many times. V usage is TRBV18 and J usage is TRBJ2-2; no clear D gene. V was pared by 8 bases and J by 1 base, with 8 bases between. The CDR3 runs to 13 residues. Germline values: CDR1 KGHSH, CDR2 LQKENI. The CDR3 region has the DNA TGTGCCAGCAGCCCGGGGAACACCGGGGAGCTGTTTTTT. Translated: CASSPGNTGELFF. The full variable domain, rest sourced from reference TRBV18 and TRBJ2-2, is NAGVMQNPRHLVRRRGQEARLRCSPMKGHSHVYWYRQLPEEGLKFMVYLQKENIIDESGMPKERFSAEFPKEGPSILRIQQVVRGDSAAYFCASSPGNTGELFFGEGSRLTVL.

The CDR3, as DNA: TGCGCCAGCAGCTCCGCGACAGGGTCTGGTACAGATACGCAGTATTTT. Encoded protein: CASSSATGSGTDTQYF. The rearrangement uses TRBV5-1 and TRBJ2-3; 7 bases align to TRBD1. There are 16 residues in the CDR3. V lost 3 bases and J lost 3; bases outside the gene matches: 10. Germline V gene data show CDR1 as SGHRS and CDR2 as YFSETQ.

The CDR3, as DNA: TGCGCCAGCAGCCAAGATGGCAGGGTAGGTCAGCCCCAGCATTTT. Protein: CASSQDGRVGQPQHF. The chain carries TRBV4-3 and TRBJ1-5; a weak D match, TRBD1 (5 bases). Looked up from germline, CDR1 is LGHNA and CDR2 is YSLEER. V was pared by 0 bases and J by 6 bases, with 12 bases between. CDR3 length: 15 residues.

In its sample, this clonotype was seen a few times. CDR3 sequence reads: CAWVRQGSTDTQYF. The CDR3 nucleotides read TGTGCCTGGGTCCGACAGGGGAGCACAGATACGCAGTATTTT. The chain combines TRBV30 with TRBJ2-3; 8 positions match TRBD1. The V gene end was trimmed by 5 bases and the J gene end by 0 bases; junction bases not matched to a gene: 4. Germline CDR1 and CDR2: GTSNPN and SVGIG (reference sequence). This CDR3 comprises 14 residues. Drawing the rest from reference TRBV30 and TRBJ2-3, the complete variable domain is SQTIHQWPATLVQPVGSPLSLECTVEGTSNPNLYWYRQAAGRGLQLLFYSVGIGQISSEVPQNLSASRPQDRQFILSSKKLLLSDSGFYLCAWVRQGSTDTQYFGPGTRLTVL.

This clonotype was seen many times. The CDR3 reads CASSLTRQGAGTDTQYF. The CDR3 region has the DNA TGTGCCAGCAGCTTGACCCGACAGGGGGCAGGGACAGATACGCAGTATTTT. This sequence joins TRBV7-2 and TRBJ2-3, with 10 bases identical to TRBD1. This CDR3 is built from 17 residues. The V and J ends lost 3 bases and 3 bases, in that order; junction bases with no gene match: 9. Germline assignment: CDR1 SGHTA and CDR2 FQGNSA.

The sample holds many counts of this clonotype. The gene calls are TRBV20-1 and TRBJ2-7, with D maybe TRBD2 (6 bases). This CDR3 is built from 15 residues. The germline V gene has CDR1 DFQATT and CDR2 SNEGSKA (reference sequence). The V end lost 6 bases, the J end lost 7 bases, and 25 bases lay between the germline ends. The CDR3 DNA reads TGCAGTGCACCTCTTTTTCCGGGACTTCCCCTAGAGCAGTACTTC. This sequence encodes CSAPLFPGLPLEQYF.

The chain joins TRBV19 to TRBJ2-7, with a weak D call TRBD2 (6 bases). Trimming left V 8 bases short and J 5 bases short, with 13 bases between. Germline V gives CDR1 LNHDA, CDR2 SQIVND (reference sequence). The CDR3 totals 12 residues. The CDR3: CASRGGEDEQYF. As DNA, the CDR3 is TGTGCCAGTCGTGGAGGGGAGGACGAGCAGTACTTC.

This clonotype was found many times. V usage is TRBV27 and J usage is TRBJ2-7; TRBD1 is a possible D gene (5 bases). Trimming took off 2 bases at V and 4 bases at J, with 18 bases between the two ends. This CDR3 is built from 16 residues. Germline CDR1 and CDR2: MNHEY and SMNVEV (reference sequence). The CDR3 here is CASSLHVGLDSYEQYF. The CDR3, as DNA: TGTGCCAGCAGTTTACATGTGGGGCTTGATAGTTACGAGCAGTACTTC.

The chain joins TRBV2 to TRBJ2-7; weak D call: TRBD1 (6 bases). The germline gives CDR1 SNHLY, CDR2 FYNNEI. The length of the CDR3 is 15 residues. V lost 5 bases and J 0 bases, leaving 14 bases between the germline ends. In DNA form, the CDR3 reads TGTGCCAGCAGTTATGACAGGCAAAGCTCCTACGAGCAGTACTTC. Translated, it gives CASSYDRQSSYEQYF.

Concerning this clonotype: Mismatch with germline at one junction end may stem from a read error. The chain has TRBV7-2 and TRBJ2-1; 10 nucleotides agree with TRBD2. The CDR3 extends over 13 amino acids. Germline V gene sequence: CDR1 SGHTA, CDR2 FQGNSA. The CDR3 sequence: CASSLMLAGEPFF. The CDR3 bases are TGTGCCAGCAGCTTAATGCTAGCGGGAGAGCCGTTCTTC.

The CDR3 region is CATKNSRETQYF. Written as DNA, the CDR3 is TGTGCCACCAAAAACAGCCGAGAGACCCAGTACTTC. The chain uses TRBV15 and TRBJ2-5; D call uncertain. The V end lost 7 bases, the J end lost 4 bases, and 10 bases lay between the germline ends. Per germline, CDR1 LNHNV and CDR2 YYDKDF (reference sequence). The CDR3 spans 12 residues.

This clonotype was picked up a small number of times. The chain couples TRBV7-2 to TRBJ1-6; D remains unclear. Germline CDR1 SGHTA, CDR2 FQGNSA. Trimming pared 5 bases from V and 7 bases from J, leaving 12 bases between. The CDR3 loop spans 14 amino acids. In nucleotides, the CDR3 is TGTGCCAGCAGCCTCGGTCTCGGAAATTCACCCCTCCACTTT. As protein: CASSLGLGNSPLHF.